A selection of T cell receptor beta chains follows, all from one sample in a study of PD-L1 blockade in urothelial cancer. Generated by immunoSEQ multiplex PCR, the TCRdb table keeps only in-frame clones and is missing some. Of over 70,000 clones detected, less than 90% appear once; the ten largest clones hold roughly 8%. The sequenced sample was PBMCs, obtained around atezolizumab (anti-PD-L1) treatment. The receptors were gathered from a man in his sixties or seventies with urothelial cancer. The CDR3 runs from the conserved cysteine through the conserved F or W. The order of the fields is J gene, clone size, D gene, V gene, CDR3 DNA, CDR3 protein. A D gene is named only where the DNA matches it firmly. Rows give clone size only sometimes, using once, few, many, or a class for an expanded clone.

>TRBJ1-4|-|TRBD1|TRBV6-1
TGTGCCAGCAGTGAAGCCAGGGGGCGGGGAGAAAAACTGTTTTTT
CASSEARGRGEKLFF
>TRBJ2-2|-|-|TRBV5-6
TGTGCCAGCAGCTTAGGACACTCGAACACCGGGGAGCTGTTTTTT
CASSLGHSNTGELFF
>TRBJ2-5|-|-|TRBV19
TGTGCCAGTAGTTCGTCGCCCAGGGCCCAAGAGACCCAGTACTTC
CASSSSPRAQETQYF
>TRBJ2-1|once|TRBD1|TRBV19
TGTGCCAGCCGGCCGGGACAGGGTTGGAATGAGCAGTTCTTC
CASRPGQGWNEQFF
>TRBJ2-3|-|-|TRBV7-9
TGTGCCAGCAGCTCCCGACGGGATACCATGACAGATACGCAGTATTTT
CASSSRRDTMTDTQYF
>TRBJ2-6|-|-|TRBV5-5
TGTGCCAGCAGCACTACCGGGGTGGTCTCTGGGGCCAACGTCCTGACTTTC
CASSTTGVVSGANVLTF
>TRBJ2-3|-|-|TRBV5-5
TGTGCCAGCAGCTCGTGGAGGGAGGCGCAGTATTTT
CASSSWREAQYF
>TRBJ2-3|-|-|TRBV9
TGTGCCAGCAGCGTAGACAGGGCTACAGATACGCAGTATTTT
CASSVDRATDTQYF
>TRBJ1-1|-|-|TRBV4-3
TGCGCCAGCAGCCAAGAAGCGGGCTACACTGAAGCTTTCTTT
CASSQEAGYTEAFF
>TRBJ1-2|-|-|TRBV6-1
TGTGCCAGCAGTTTTCAGGGCTCTGGCTACACCTTC
CASSFQGSGYTF
>TRBJ1-2|-|-|TRBV30
TGTGCCTGGACTGTTACAGGGTTCTATGGCTACACCTTC
CAWTVTGFYGYTF
>TRBJ2-7|-|-|TRBV11-3
TGTGCCAGCAGCTTACTAAACTCCGGGGTCTCACCCTCCTACGAGCAGTACTTC
CASSLLNSGVSPSYEQYF
>TRBJ1-1|-|-|TRBV14
TGTGCCAGCAGCCAAGACAGGGCGGTCAACACTGAAGCTTTCTTT
CASSQDRAVNTEAFF
>TRBJ2-5|-|TRBD2|TRBV7-6
TGTGCCAGCAGTCGGGCGGGGGGGGAGACCCAGTACTTC
CASSRAGGETQYF
>TRBJ1-1|few|-|TRBV7-6
TGTGCCAGCAGCTCCCAGTCGGGGACTGAAGCTTTCTTT
CASSSQSGTEAFF
>TRBJ2-1|-|-|TRBV21-1
TGTGCCAGCAGCAAGGACAGGGTAGGGGCGGGGGTCCTATCCTACAATGAGCAGTTCTTC
CASSKDRVGAGVLSYNEQFF
>TRBJ1-5|-|TRBD1|TRBV19
TGTGCCAGTAGTATAGGAGGGACAGGGAATCAGCCCCAGCATTTT
CASSIGGTGNQPQHF
>TRBJ2-5|-|-|TRBV11-2
TGTGCCAGCGCAACAGGGAGGGGGGAGGAGACCCAGTACTTC
CASATGRGEETQYF
>TRBJ2-6|-|-|TRBV18
TGTGCCAGCTCACGGGAGGTAGGGGACTCTGGGGCCAACGTCCTGACTTTC
CASSREVGDSGANVLTF
>TRBJ2-4|once|-|TRBV11-3
TGTGCCAGCAGCTTAGGGCCCTCCAGGGGGGAGGTCAAAAACATTCAGTACTTC
CASSLGPSRGEVKNIQYF
>TRBJ2-2|-|-|TRBV7-2
TGTGCCAGCAGCTTAGCGCCTGGGGGCGACACCGGGGAGCTGTTTTTT
CASSLAPGGDTGELFF
>TRBJ1-1|-|-|TRBV5-5
TGTGCCAGCAGTGCTCAGGCTGGTACTGAAGCTTTCTTT
CASSAQAGTEAFF
>TRBJ1-2|once|-|TRBV5-1
TGCGCCAGCAGACCTGCGTACGGTAGTACTAACTATGGCTACACCTTC
CASRPAYGSTNYGYTF